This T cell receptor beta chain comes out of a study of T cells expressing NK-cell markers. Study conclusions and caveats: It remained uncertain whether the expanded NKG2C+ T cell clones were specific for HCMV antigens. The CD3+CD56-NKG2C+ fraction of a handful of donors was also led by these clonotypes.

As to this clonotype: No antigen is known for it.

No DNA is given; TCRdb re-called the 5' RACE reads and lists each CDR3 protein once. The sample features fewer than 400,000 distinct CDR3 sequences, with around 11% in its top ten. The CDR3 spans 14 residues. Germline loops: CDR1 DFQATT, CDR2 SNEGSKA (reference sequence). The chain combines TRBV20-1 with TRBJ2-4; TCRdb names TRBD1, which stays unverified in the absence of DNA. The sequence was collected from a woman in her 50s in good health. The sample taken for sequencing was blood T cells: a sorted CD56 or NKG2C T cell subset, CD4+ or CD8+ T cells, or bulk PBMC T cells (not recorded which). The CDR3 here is CSAREGEGLNIQYF.